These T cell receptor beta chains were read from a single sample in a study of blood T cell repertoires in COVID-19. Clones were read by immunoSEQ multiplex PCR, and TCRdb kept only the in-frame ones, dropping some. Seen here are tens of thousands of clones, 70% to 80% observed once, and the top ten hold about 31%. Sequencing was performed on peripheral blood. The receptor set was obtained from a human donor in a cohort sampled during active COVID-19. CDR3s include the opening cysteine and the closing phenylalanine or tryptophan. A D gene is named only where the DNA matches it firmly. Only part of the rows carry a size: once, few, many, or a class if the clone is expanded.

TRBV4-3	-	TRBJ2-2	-	CASSQGQGQNTGELFF	TGCGCCAGCAGCCAAGGGCAGGGGCAGAACACCGGGGAGCTGTTTTTT
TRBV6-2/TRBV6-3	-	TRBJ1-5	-	CASSPLAIQPQHF	TGTGCCAGCAGTCCACTCGCCATCCAGCCCCAGCATTTT
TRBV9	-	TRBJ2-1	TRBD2	CASSVAWGLVGNEQFF	TGTGCCAGCAGCGTAGCTTGGGGACTAGTAGGGAATGAGCAGTTCTTC
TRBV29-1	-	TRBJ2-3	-	CSVRMSTDTQYF	TGCAGCGTCAGGATGAGCACAGATACGCAGTATTTT
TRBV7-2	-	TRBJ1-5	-	CASSLGAGASQPQHF	TGTGCCAGCAGCTTAGGGGCAGGGGCGAGTCAGCCCCAGCATTTT
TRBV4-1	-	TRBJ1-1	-	CASSHPAPSEAFF	TGCGCCAGCAGCCATCCCGCGCCGTCGGAAGCTTTCTTT
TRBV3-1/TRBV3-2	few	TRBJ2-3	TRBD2	CASTQTSGVQDTQYF	TGTGCCAGCACCCAAACTAGCGGGGTGCAGGATACGCAGTATTTT
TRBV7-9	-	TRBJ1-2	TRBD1	CASSFQQGTYGGYTF	TGTGCCAGCAGTTTTCAACAGGGGACCTATGGTGGCTACACCTTC
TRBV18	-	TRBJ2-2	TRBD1	CASSHGTGLNTGELFF	TGTGCCAGCTCCCACGGGACAGGACTTAACACCGGGGAGCTGTTTTTT
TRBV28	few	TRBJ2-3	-	CASTSPGGLTTDTQYF	TGTGCCAGCACGTCGCCCGGAGGGCTAACAACAGATACGCAGTATTTT
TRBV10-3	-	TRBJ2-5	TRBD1	CAISDPKTGSGETQYF	TGTGCCATCAGTGACCCAAAGACAGGGTCAGGAGAGACCCAGTACTTC
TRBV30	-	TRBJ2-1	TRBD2	CAWSASGREKFF	TGTGCCTGGAGTGCAAGCGGGAGGGAGAAGTTCTTC
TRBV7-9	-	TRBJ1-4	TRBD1	CASSLRQGAVEKLFF	TGTGCCAGCAGCTTACGGCAGGGGGCGGTGGAAAAACTGTTTTTT
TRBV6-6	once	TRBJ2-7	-	CASSYLFGDEQYF	TGTGCCAGCAGTTACCTGTTTGGAGACGAGCAGTACTTC
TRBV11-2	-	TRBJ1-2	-	CASSLNRALGYTF	TGTGCCAGCAGCTTAAACAGGGCCTTGGGCTACACCTTC
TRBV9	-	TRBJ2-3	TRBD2	CASSASGKGTDTQYF	TGTGCCAGCAGTGCGAGCGGGAAAGGGACAGATACGCAGTATTTT
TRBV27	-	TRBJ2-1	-	CASSLRQTNEQFF	TGTGCCAGCAGTTTAAGACAGACGAATGAGCAGTTCTTC
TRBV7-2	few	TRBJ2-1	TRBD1	CASSPAGTGFNEQFF	TGTGCCAGCAGCCCTGCCGGGACAGGGTTCAATGAGCAGTTCTTC
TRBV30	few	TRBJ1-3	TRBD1	CAFDRGRNTIYF	TGTGCCTTCGACAGGGGAAGAAACACCATATATTTT
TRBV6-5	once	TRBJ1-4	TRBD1	CASRTGDREKLFF	TGTGCCAGCAGGACAGGGGATAGGGAAAAACTGTTTTTT
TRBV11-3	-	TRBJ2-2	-	CASYTGAANTGELFF	TGTGCCAGCTACACGGGAGCCGCGAACACCGGGGAGCTGTTTTTT
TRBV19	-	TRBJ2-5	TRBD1	CASSRTGQGAAETQYF	TGTGCCAGTAGTAGAACTGGACAGGGGGCTGCGGAGACCCAGTACTTC
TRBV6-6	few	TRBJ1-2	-	CASSRTGGYGYTF	TGTGCCAGCAGTCGGACCGGAGGGTATGGCTACACCTTC
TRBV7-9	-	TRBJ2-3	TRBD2	CASSLDPSGRTDTQYF	TGTGCCAGCAGCTTAGACCCTAGCGGGAGGACAGATACGCAGTATTTT
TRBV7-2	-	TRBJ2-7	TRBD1	CASSLEGTGAYEQYF	TGTGCCAGCAGCTTGGAGGGGACAGGGGCCTACGAGCAGTACTTC
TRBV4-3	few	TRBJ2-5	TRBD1	CASSQEGGQGALETQYF	TGCGCCAGCAGCCAAGAGGGGGGACAGGGGGCGTTGGAGACCCAGTACTTC
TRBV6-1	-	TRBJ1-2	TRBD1	CASSEGRQGSGYTF	TGTGCCAGCAGTGAAGGCCGACAGGGAAGTGGCTACACCTTC
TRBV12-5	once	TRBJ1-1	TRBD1	CASGAGQAGTEAFF	TGTGCTAGTGGTGCTGGACAGGCGGGGACTGAAGCTTTCTTT
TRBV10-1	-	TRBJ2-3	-	CASRVFQGCPDTQYF	TGCGCCAGCAGGGTATTCCAGGGATGCCCAGATACGCAGTATTTT
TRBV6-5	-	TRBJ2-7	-	CASSRSPGYEQYF	TGTGCCAGCAGTCGAAGTCCGGGGTACGAGCAGTACTTC
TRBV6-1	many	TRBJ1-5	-	CASSGNRAYSNQPQHF	TGTGCCAGCAGTGGTAACAGGGCCTATAGCAATCAGCCCCAGCATTTT
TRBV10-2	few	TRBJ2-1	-	CASRLLSVGGEQFF	TGCGCCAGCAGGCTCCTTAGCGTGGGGGGTGAGCAGTTCTTC
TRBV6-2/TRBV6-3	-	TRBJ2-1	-	CASSLLLSSYNEQFF	TGTGCCAGCAGCCTGCTTTTGAGCTCCTACAATGAGCAGTTCTTC
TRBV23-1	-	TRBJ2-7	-	CASSQSVRQSSYEQYF	TGCGCCAGCAGTCAATCGGTGCGGCAGAGCTCCTACGAGCAGTACTTC
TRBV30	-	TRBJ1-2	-	CAWSVLPPYTF	TGTGCCTGGAGTGTACTGCCCCCCTACACCTTC
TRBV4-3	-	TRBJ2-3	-	CASSQDGGVPDTDTQYF	TGCGCCAGCAGCCAAGATGGAGGGGTTCCCGACACAGATACGCAGTATTTT
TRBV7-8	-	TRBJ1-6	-	CASSGTGWNSPLHF	TGTGCCAGCAGCGGAACAGGGTGGAATTCACCCCTCCACTTT
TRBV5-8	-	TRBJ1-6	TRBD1	CASSWTGGTYNSPLHF	TGTGCCAGCAGCTGGACAGGGGGAACCTATAATTCACCCCTCCACTTT
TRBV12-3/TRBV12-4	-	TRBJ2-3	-	CASSPYTDTQYF	TGTGCCAGCAGTCCCTACACAGATACGCAGTATTTT
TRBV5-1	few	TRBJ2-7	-	CASSRQGSYEQYF	TGCGCCAGCAGCCGGCAGGGTTCCTACGAGCAGTACTTC
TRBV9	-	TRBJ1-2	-	CASSVVGGYGYTF	TGTGCCAGCAGCGTAGTAGGAGGCTATGGCTACACCTTC